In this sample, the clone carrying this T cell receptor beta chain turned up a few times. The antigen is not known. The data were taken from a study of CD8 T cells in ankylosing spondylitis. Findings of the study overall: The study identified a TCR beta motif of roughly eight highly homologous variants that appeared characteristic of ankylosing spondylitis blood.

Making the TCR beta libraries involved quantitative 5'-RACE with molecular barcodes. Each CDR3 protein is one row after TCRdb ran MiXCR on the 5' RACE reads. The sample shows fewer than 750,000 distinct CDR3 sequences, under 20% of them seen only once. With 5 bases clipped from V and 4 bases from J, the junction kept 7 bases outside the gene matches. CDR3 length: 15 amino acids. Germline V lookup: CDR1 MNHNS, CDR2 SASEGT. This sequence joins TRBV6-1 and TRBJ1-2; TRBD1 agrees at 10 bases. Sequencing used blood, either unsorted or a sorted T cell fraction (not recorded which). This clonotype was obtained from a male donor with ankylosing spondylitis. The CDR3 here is CASSLSGQGFYGYTF. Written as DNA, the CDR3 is TGTGCCAGCAGTCTTTCGGGACAGGGGTTCTATGGCTACACCTTC.